The entry that follows covers one TCR beta chain sequence. Its antigen remains undetermined. Base qualities are not provided; no much larger clone lies one nucleotide away. These data are taken from a study of cytomegalovirus exposure and HLA in healthy donors (TCRdb year 2017). About the investigation overall: According to an earlier analysis of several hundred of the donors, 150 million to 200 million T cells yielded 90 million to 130 million unique TCR beta sequences and approximately 300 Gb of sequence data. Donor age, sex, ethnicity and CMV serostatus were collected together with the repertoire data. The study aimed to test whether cataloging public T cell receptors could reveal signatures of past pathogen exposure. Approximately 310 gigabases of sequencing data and around 87 million unique TCR sequences were included in an early release covering about 700 HLA-typed donors. Typing coverage varied by locus: about 629-640 donors for A, B, C, DRB1 and DQB1; approximately 500 for DQA1; some 610 for DPA1; around 490 for DPB1. A later analysis re-examined previously published TCR beta repertoires from more than 600 donors and added high-resolution HLA genotyping to investigate patterns of TCR occurrence. To predict cytomegalovirus infection status, the study combined high-throughput TCR immunosequencing, statistical association of individual TCRs with disease status, and machine learning. Class I and class II HLA loci were covered by the typing at four-digit resolution. All discovery cohort repertoires had been generated on a single sequencing platform. Several DR-DQ haplotypes were treated as single units for association and clustering because of strong linkage in the cohort. The T cell repertoires of 670 or so subjects were profiled by immunosequencing and related to cytomegalovirus serostatus. Of the approximately 400 genotyped donors, 81% were placed in the genetic ancestry cluster associated with self-reported Caucasian donors. Rather than using new phenotypic data, the later analysis identified candidate immune exposures from TCR beta sequences and from how often those sequences occurred across donors. A later genetic analysis used genome-wide SNP genotypes for about 60% of the roughly 700 donors, treating that subset as a discovery cohort. On average, 235,054 unique TCR beta nucleotide sequences were sequenced per donor among 398 genotyped donors of the cohort, with roughly 20% of those sequences being non-productive. To decide whether each TCR beta V gene segment behaved as functional or pseudogenic, an earlier analysis of 587 of the donors relied on high-throughput TCR beta sequencing. In addition to the first cohort of around 670 subjects, a separate validation cohort of approximately 120 different subjects was used.

Libraries were prepared through the immunoSEQ multiplex PCR assay. For the multiplex PCR, a mixture combining 60 forward primers for TCR Vbeta segments and 13 reverse primers for TCR Jbeta segments was used. Amplification of the CDR3 region of rearranged TCR beta genes was performed with a multiplex PCR assay on genomic DNA. The Illumina HiSeq System was used to sequence the amplified TCR beta libraries as 87-base-pair reads. From the authors' description of their analysis: A later analysis counted approximately 76 million unique TCR beta chains across the 670 or so repertoires, and roughly 11 million of these chains were shared by at least two donors. Raw reads were error-corrected and collapsed into unique sequences by a nearest-neighbor algorithm in which closely related sequences were merged to remove PCR and sequencing errors. To assign V, D and J gene segments, CDR3 sequences were aligned to IMGT reference sequences. Each retained sequence needed at least a six-nucleotide match to both a V gene segment and a J gene segment. Rearrangements were called productive when the CDR3 lacked stop codons and stayed in frame with V and J; all others were non-productive. CDR3 was defined by IMGT convention, running from the second conserved V-encoded cysteine to the conserved J-encoded phenylalanine. The earlier analysis of 587 of the donors excluded any sequence lacking an unambiguous match to a single V gene segment. In an earlier analysis of approximately 590 of the donors, V segments were called functional above 56.7% productive rearrangements and were called segregating when the between-donor standard deviation exceeded 5%. A statistical classification framework was developed to diagnose cytomegalovirus status using the catalog of TCR beta chain sequences. In a later analysis, TCR nucleotide sequences were compared against IMGT/GENE-DB human TR gene sequences so that V and J genes could be assigned. Using the TCRdist pipeline, a later analysis assigned CDR3 sequences along with most-parsimonious VDJ recombination scenarios. In a later analysis, every TCR beta chain was defined by the combination of its CDR3 amino acid sequence and its V-gene family, and reads without a unique V-gene family were dropped. To address suspected cross-contamination and a sequencing artifact, a later analysis removed some 620 highly shared, low-generation-probability nucleotide sequences. In a later analysis, a clonal expansion index for each public chain was calculated from normalized within-repertoire ranks of inferred template counts. A later analysis computed generation probabilities with a VDJ recombination model fitted to out-of-frame rearrangements, and checked the results against IGoR. In a later analysis, hypergeometric tests were used to score TCR-TCR, TCR-HLA and TCR-CMV co-occurrence, with a repertoire-size bias correction applied to TCR pairs. To estimate false discovery rates, a later analysis permuted the HLA or CMV assignments 20 times. A later analysis grouped co-occurring TCRs with DBSCAN, adding TCRdist sequence similarity when clustering within HLA-allele-positive subsets. Repertoires with fewer than 30,000 or more than 120,000 public chains were left out of co-occurrence clustering, as were a few repertoires with anomalous nucleotide sharing. Sourced from immuneACCESS, this table was stored by TCRdb with only in-frame sequences that have V and J called. A share of the clones is absent; for the studies checked, an unresolved V gene accounts for under half, and the remainder has no known explanation. The V and J calls and clone size were taken over from that table, and D and trimming were inferred from the DNA. In all, the sample holds 150,000 to 200,000 clones, and approximately 67% of those were seen once. Approximately 4.5% of the sample is in the top ten clones.

CDR1 SNHLY and CDR2 FYNNEI were looked up in the germline V gene. The CDR3 goes from the cysteine to the phenylalanine over 13 residues. Of the read, only the CDR3 DNA is kept; its 39 bases are in frame from base 1. At the junction V is shortened by 6 bases and J by 1 base, with 9 bases in between. The cohort was made up of 500 to 850 healthy bone marrow donors. Cohort members were all nominally healthy when sampled, although unrecorded immune exposures were likely present. The donor was CMV seropositive and was included in the group of approximately 310 seropositive cohort members. A peripheral blood sample was provided by each donor, and peripheral blood mononuclear cells were used for TCR beta sequencing. The Qiagen DNeasy Blood Extraction Kit was used to extract genomic DNA from the blood cell samples. The full study reports these points: In a later analysis, several top co-occurrence clusters were reported to appear linked to parvovirus B19, influenza, CMV and Epstein-Barr virus. Because HLA typing was unavailable for some donors at each locus, only the typed subset was used in association tests. A later analysis found that most CMV-associated TCR beta chains appeared HLA-restricted, with HLA associations seemingly driven largely by CMV exposure. At a false discovery rate of 0.05, a later analysis linked under 20,000 TCR beta sequences to specific HLA alleles. Most TCR sequences were observed very rarely across donors, whereas some public TCRs were present in many individuals. A further reported finding was that TCR beta sequences accurately predicted the HLA-A and HLA-B alleles for most subjects in the first cohort. When HLA alleles, especially DR and DQ, strongly co-occurred, TCR associations were difficult to assign to individual alleles. Sequencing depth was assumed to be roughly uniform across donors in the presence/absence analyses, though that assumption may not hold. Because counts were too low, roughly 17 rarely observed V segments, including chromosome 9 orphons, were left out of the earlier analysis of 500 to 750 of the donors. The authors suggested that the approach could potentially be generalized to other disease states and immunological phenotypes. In a later analysis, the rate of TCR association differed among HLA loci, with DRB1 alleles having the most associated TCRs and HLA-C alleles having the fewest. CMV serostatus was the only immune exposure information available for the cohort. The classifier was reported to diagnose cytomegalovirus status with high specificity and sensitivity in both the original and validation cohorts. V-gene and J-gene trimming of TCR beta chains was associated with a missense DCLRE1C variant in a later genetic analysis, and the association was replicated in an independent cohort. In the study, 150 to 200 TCR beta chains were listed as associated with cytomegalovirus. An earlier analysis of 450 to 750 of the donors showed that most TCR beta V segments appeared in productive rearrangements either about 90% or about 30% of the time, which broadly matched IMGT annotations. A cluster of highly shared sequence variants was judged likely to be a technical artifact of the sequencing pipeline. According to a later genetic analysis, donors in an Asian-associated ancestry cluster had fewer N-insertions in productive TCRs than the roughly 700-donor mean. The 87-base-pair reads could not distinguish some IMGT-functional V segments, including TRBV6-2 and TRBV6-3, so those segments were excluded. This cohort had only TCR beta chains sequenced, and the lack of alpha or paired-chain data limited which features could be detected. A later analysis found that HLA-associated TCR beta chains were more clonally expanded and had lower generation probabilities than equally common non-associated chains. Linkage disequilibrium might explain the correlated functional status among segregating V segments, but an unknown experimental factor could not be excluded. In vitro tests confirmed that a few of the cytomegalovirus-associated TCR beta chains recognize cytomegalovirus antigens.

The chain employs TRBV2 and TRBJ1-1; TRBD1 might be the D gene, on 5 matching bases. The sequencing input was PBMCs. This receptor was obtained from a woman between 18 and 29 years old in good health and CMV-seropositive. The bases read TGTGCCAGCAGGAGTCAGGGGAACACTGAAGCTTTCTTT. This sequence encodes CASRSQGNTEAFF.